Presented here are 21 T cell receptor beta chains from one specimen sequenced in a study of CD8 T cells in ankylosing spondylitis. From the 5' RACE reads, TCRdb called clonotypes with MiXCR, one entry per CDR3 protein. The data contain about 250,000 distinct CDR3 sequences, roughly a third of them singletons. Sequenced material: blood, either unsorted or a sorted T cell fraction (not recorded which). Receptors were obtained from a male donor with ankylosing spondylitis or in good health (not recorded which).

A few counts support this clonotype. This chain connects TRBV12-3 or TRBV12-4 to TRBJ2-7; 7 bases are shared with TRBD2. The trim removed 7 bases at V and 4 bases at J, leaving 7 bases unmatched. The CDR3 covers 13 residues. CDR3 loop: CASTPGGRYEQYF. CDR3 sequence (DNA): TGTGCCAGCACCCCGGGGGGTAGGTACGAGCAGTACTTC.

This clonotype was picked up many times. V and J are TRBV20-1 and TRBJ2-1; 11 bases are shared with TRBD2. This CDR3 is built from 17 residues. J was trimmed by 3 bases and V by 2 bases; bases with no gene match: 9. Germline V gene data show CDR1 as DFQATT and CDR2 as SNEGSKA (reference sequence). The chain's CDR3 is CSARLVLAGGHYNEQFF. The DNA for the CDR3 is TGCAGTGCTAGACTTGTTTTAGCGGGGGGGCACTACAATGAGCAGTTCTTC.

This chain uses TRBV11-3 with TRBJ2-1; 8 bases map to TRBD1. This CDR3 is built from 13 residues. Per germline, CDR1 SGHNT and CDR2 YENEEA. The V segment lost 5 bases and the J segment 8 bases; nucleotides outside the gene matches: 5. The CDR3 here is CASSLSTGDEQFF. The CDR3 nucleotides read TGTGCCAGCAGCCTATCGACAGGGGATGAGCAGTTCTTC.

Only a few counts were recorded for this clonotype. The chain recombines TRBV5-6 with TRBJ1-2; 7 bases agree with TRBD1. CDR3 length: 13 residues. Germline V gives CDR1 SGHDT, CDR2 YYEEEE. V dropped 4 bases and J dropped 5; count of bases not matched to a gene: 5. Here the CDR3 reads CASSPGTAYGYTF. The CDR3, as DNA: TGTGCCAGCAGCCCAGGGACAGCATATGGCTACACCTTC.

The chain is built from TRBV5-1 and TRBJ2-7; 9 positions agree with TRBD1. This CDR3 is 13 amino acids long. The germline V gene has CDR1 SGHRS and CDR2 YFSETQ. With 6 bases clipped from V and 4 bases from J, the junction kept 5 bases outside the gene matches. CDR3 protein: CASKGTGQYEQYF. CDR3 DNA: TGCGCCAGCAAAGGGACAGGGCAATACGAGCAGTACTTC.

In its sample, this clonotype was seen a few times. The chain uses TRBV20-1 and TRBJ1-1; tentatively, D is TRBD1 (5 bases). Per germline, CDR1 DFQATT and CDR2 SNEGSKA (reference sequence). This CDR3 is 12 amino acids long. Between the trimmed V and J ends, which lost 4 bases and 4 bases, there was a span of 10 bases. The CDR3 DNA follows: TGCAGTGCTAAAGAGGGGAGCACTGAAGCTTTCTTT. It specifies CSAKEGSTEAFF.

The CDR3 nucleotides read TGTGCCAGCAGCTCCCGACAGGGGAATGAAAAACTGTTTTTT. It encodes CASSSRQGNEKLFF. The rearrangement uses TRBV7-9 and TRBJ1-4; 8 bases agree with TRBD1. There are 14 residues in the CDR3. J was trimmed by 5 bases and V by 4 bases; bases with no gene match: 3. Germline loops: CDR1 SEHNR, CDR2 FQNEAQ (reference sequence). Drawing the rest from reference TRBV7-9 and TRBJ1-4, the complete variable domain is DTGVSQNPRHKITKRGQNVTFRCDPISEHNRLYWYRQTLGQGPEFLTYFQNEAQLEKSRLLSDRFSAERPKGSFSTLEIQRTEQGDSAMYLCASSSRQGNEKLFFGSGTQLSVL.

The rearrangement uses TRBV5-6 and TRBJ2-3; 8 positions agree with TRBD2. Losses at the gene ends were 4 bases for V and 6 bases for J; bases not matched to a gene: 7. In germline, CDR1 is SGHDT, CDR2 YYEEEE. The CDR3 is 14 amino acids. The CDR3, as DNA: TGTGCCAGCAGCCGTGATCAGCGGGGGGATACGCAGTATTTT. Its translation is CASSRDQRGDTQYF.

This clonotype was counted only a few times. The rearrangement uses TRBV5-5 and TRBJ1-4; weak D call: TRBD1 (5 bases). Between the trimmed V and J ends, which lost 2 bases and 10 bases, there was a span of 15 bases. The germline V gene has CDR1 SGHKS and CDR2 YYEKEE (reference sequence). The CDR3 length is 14 residues. The CDR3 reads CASSFRAGPGKLFF. CDR3 DNA sequence: TGTGCCAGCAGCTTTCGGGCAGGGCCGGGAAAACTGTTTTTT.

This clonotype was counted only a few times. The chain employs TRBV5-5 and TRBJ2-1, with 8 bases fitting TRBD2. The CDR3 extends over 14 amino acids. V shed 1 base, J shed 10 bases, and the junction held 7 bases outside the gene matches. The germline V gene encodes CDR1 SGHKS and CDR2 YYEKEE (reference sequence). As DNA, the CDR3 is TGTGCCAGCAGCTTGATCGGGGGGGCTTGGGAGCAGTTCTTC. This gives the protein CASSLIGGAWEQFF.

V and J are TRBV27 and TRBJ2-7, with a possible D match to TRBD1 (6 bases). This CDR3 has 14 amino acids. Trimming removed 3 bases from V and 3 bases from J, with 12 bases in between. Germline CDR1 and CDR2: MNHEY and SMNVEV (reference sequence). CDR3 protein: CASSFPDSLYEQYF. CDR3 DNA: TGTGCCAGCAGTTTTCCGGACAGCCTCTACGAGCAGTACTTC.

The chain has TRBV15 and TRBJ1-5; 7 bases line up with TRBD1. There are 14 residues in the CDR3. V was pared by 9 bases and J by 6 bases, with 11 bases of the junction left unmatched. CDR1 is LNHNV and CDR2 is YYDKDF in the germline V gene (reference sequence). CDR3 sequence reads: CATTTGDRGQPQHF. The CDR3 DNA reads TGTGCCACTACCACAGGGGATAGGGGTCAGCCCCAGCATTTT.

This clonotype was seen a handful of times. V and J are TRBV6-1 and TRBJ2-1; TRBD1 matches at 7 bases. The V and J ends lost 1 base and 2 bases, in that order; junction bases with no gene match: 2. Per germline, CDR1 MNHNS and CDR2 SASEGT. This CDR3 region has 15 residues. CDR3 DNA: TGTGCCAGCAGTGAAGAAGGGGGCCCCTACAATGAGCAGTTCTTC. Amino acids: CASSEEGGPYNEQFF.

Only a few counts were recorded for this clonotype. The chain joins TRBV4-2 to TRBJ2-7; 8 bases map to TRBD2. Germline values: CDR1 LGHNA, CDR2 YNFKEQ. The CDR3 loop spans 15 amino acids. V dropped 0 bases and J dropped 4; count of bases not matched to a gene: 5. The CDR3 spells CASSQEERGIYEQYF. The CDR3 DNA reads as TGTGCCAGCAGCCAAGAGGAGCGGGGGATTTACGAGCAGTACTTC.

The chain couples TRBV27 to TRBJ2-5; tentative D call: TRBD1 (6 bases). V was cut by 2 bases and J by 4 bases, with 17 bases left in between. The CDR3 extends over 16 amino acids. Per germline, CDR1 MNHEY and CDR2 SMNVEV (reference sequence). CDR3 residues: CASSLKTGFKGETQYF. CDR3 coding DNA: TGTGCCAGCAGTTTAAAGACAGGCTTTAAGGGAGAGACCCAGTACTTC.

The sample holds a few counts of this clonotype. The chain couples TRBV9 to TRBJ1-1; TRBD1 might be the D (6 bases). The germline V and J ends were trimmed by 2 bases and 2 bases, with 10 bases remaining between them. This CDR3 contains 14 residues. Germline V gene data show CDR1 as SGDLS and CDR2 as YYNGEE. CDR3 loop: CASSVGQSNTEAFF. The CDR3 nucleotides read TGTGCCAGCAGCGTCGGACAGTCTAACACTGAAGCTTTCTTT.

This clonotype appeared a few times. J is TRBJ2-2 and V is TRBV20-1, with D perhaps matching TRBD1 (5 bases). The germline CDR1 and CDR2 sequences are DFQATT and SNEGSKA (reference sequence). The CDR3 is made up of 14 amino acids. With 2 bases removed from V and 2 bases from J, the gap between germline ends came to 9 bases. CDR3 in DNA: TGCAGTGCTAGACCAGGGCTTAACACCGGGGAGCTGTTTTTT. Protein: CSARPGLNTGELFF.

For this clonotype: One end of the junction does not line up with germline, which may come from a read error. The rearrangement links TRBV29-1 to TRBJ2-7, with D perhaps matching TRBD2 (5 bases). This CDR3 has 13 amino acids. The germline gives CDR1 SQVTM, CDR2 ANQGSEA. The CDR3: CSVELGVPYDQYF. As DNA, the CDR3 is TGCAGCGTTGAATTGGGAGTCCCCTACGACCAGTACTTC.

This clonotype was observed a few times. The genes are TRBV20-1 and TRBJ1-1; 8 bases match TRBD1. This CDR3 is built from 16 residues. CDR1 and CDR2 from the germline V gene are DFQATT and SNEGSKA (reference sequence). The ends lost 3 bases at V and 0 bases at J; junction bases unmatched: 9. The CDR3 loop is CSASGRGRTLNTEAFF. CDR3 nucleotide sequence: TGCAGTGCTAGTGGCAGGGGGCGGACCTTGAACACTGAAGCTTTCTTT.

The V and J genes are TRBV4-1 and TRBJ1-2; maybe TRBD1 (6 bases). Germline assignment: CDR1 MGHRA and CDR2 YSYEKL. This CDR3 contains 15 residues. Trimming removed 4 bases from V and 3 bases from J, with 15 bases in between. The chain's CDR3 is CASSPRDRIDYGYTF. The CDR3 region has the DNA TGCGCCAGCAGCCCACGAGACAGGATAGACTATGGCTACACCTTC.

To note about this clonotype: The junction differs from germline at one of its ends, possibly a read error. The chain employs TRBV10-3 and TRBJ2-3; the D call may be TRBD1 or TRBD2 (5 bases each). This CDR3 contains 15 residues. Germline V gene data show CDR1 as ENHRY and CDR2 as SYGVKD. The CDR3 DNA reads as TGTGCCATCACTGAGGTGGGGGTTCACACAGATACGCAGTATTTT. Amino acids: CAITEVGVHTDTQYF.